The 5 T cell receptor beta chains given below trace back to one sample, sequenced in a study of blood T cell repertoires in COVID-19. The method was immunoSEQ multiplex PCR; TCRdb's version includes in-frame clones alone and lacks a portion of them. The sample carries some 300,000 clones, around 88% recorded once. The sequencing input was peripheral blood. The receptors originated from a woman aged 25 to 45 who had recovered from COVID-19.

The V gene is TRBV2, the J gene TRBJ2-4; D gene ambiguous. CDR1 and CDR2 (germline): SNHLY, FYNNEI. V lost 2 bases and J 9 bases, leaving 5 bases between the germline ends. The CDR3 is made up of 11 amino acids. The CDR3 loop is CASSEYGIQYF. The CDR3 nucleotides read TGTGCCAGCAGTGAATACGGCATTCAGTACTTC.

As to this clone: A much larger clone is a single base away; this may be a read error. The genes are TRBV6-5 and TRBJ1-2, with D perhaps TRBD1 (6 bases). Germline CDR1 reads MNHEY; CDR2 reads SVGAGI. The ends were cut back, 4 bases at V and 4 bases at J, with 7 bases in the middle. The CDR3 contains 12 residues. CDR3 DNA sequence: TGTGCCAGCAGTTTACAGGGCTATGGCTACACCTTC. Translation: CASSLQGYGYTF.

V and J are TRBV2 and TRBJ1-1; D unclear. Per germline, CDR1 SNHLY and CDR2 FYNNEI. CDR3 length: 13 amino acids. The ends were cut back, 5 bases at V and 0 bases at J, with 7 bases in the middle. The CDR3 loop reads CASSQDMNTEAFF. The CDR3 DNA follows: TGTGCCAGCAGTCAAGATATGAACACTGAAGCTTTCTTT.

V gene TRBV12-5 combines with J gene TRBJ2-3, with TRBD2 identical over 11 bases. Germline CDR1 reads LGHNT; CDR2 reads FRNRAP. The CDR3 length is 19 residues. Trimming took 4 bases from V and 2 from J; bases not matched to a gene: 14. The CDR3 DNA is TGTGCTAGTGGTTCTCCTCCCGGGACTAGCGGTTCCTTCACAGATACGCAGTATTTT. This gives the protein CASGSPPGTSGSFTDTQYF.

This chain's CDR3 is CASRLTVDAGYGYTF. The CDR3, as DNA: TGTGCCAGCAGGCTCACGGTAGACGCGGGCTATGGCTACACCTTC. The V call is TRBV6-5, the J call TRBJ1-2; D gene unclear. CDR3 size: 15 residues. Per germline, CDR1 MNHEY and CDR2 SVGAGI. Trimming took off 6 bases at V and 4 bases at J, with 18 bases between the two ends.